The 5 T cell receptor beta chains below come from one sample, sequenced in a study of Tregs in tolerant kidney transplant recipients. TCRdb's copy holds only in-frame clones and misses some; the assay was immunoSEQ multiplex PCR. The sample comprises tens of thousands of clones, 85% to 90% of which are singletons, and approximately 0.36% rests with the top ten. Source: CD4+ T cells from blood, taken before the transplant. These receptors came from a human donor who received a combined kidney and bone marrow transplant.

The V gene is TRBV19, the J gene TRBJ2-5, with TRBD1 identical over 7 bases. The CDR3 runs 15 residues. From germline, CDR1 is LNHDA and CDR2 SQIVND (reference sequence). Unmatched junction bases numbered 12, after V lost 6 bases and J lost 5 bases. The CDR3 reads CASSESRQGWETQYF. The CDR3 bases are TGTGCCAGTAGCGAATCCCGACAGGGTTGGGAGACCCAGTACTTC.

The chain employs TRBV7-9 and TRBJ2-1, with a possible D match to TRBD2 (6 bases). From germline, CDR1 is SEHNR and CDR2 FQNEAQ (reference sequence). Trimming took 5 bases from V and 10 from J, leaving 6 bases between them. This CDR3 is 10 amino acids long. This chain's CDR3 is CASSGGEQFF. The CDR3 nucleotides are TGTGCCAGCAGCGGGGGGGAGCAGTTCTTC.

This CDR3 reads CASGSGTVRKLFF. CDR3 nucleotide sequence: TGTGCCAGCGGATCCGGGACAGTGCGAAAACTGTTTTTT. This chain uses TRBV5-6 with TRBJ1-4, with 7 bases that match TRBD1. Germline CDR1 SGHDT, CDR2 YYEEEE. The CDR3 spans 13 residues. V lost 7 bases, J lost 10 bases, and 10 bases stayed unmatched.

The chain is built from TRBV28 and TRBJ1-5, with 9 bases fitting TRBD1. V shed 7 bases and J 5 bases; nucleotides not matched to a gene: 6. The germline V gene has CDR1 MDHEN and CDR2 SYDVKM. The CDR3 has 14 residues. The DNA for the CDR3 is TGTGCCAGCACCTCAACAGGGGGCTATCAGCCCCAGCATTTT. Residues: CASTSTGGYQPQHF.

The V and J genes are TRBV7-2 and TRBJ2-7, with 8 bases matching TRBD2. Trimming removed 0 bases from V and 4 bases from J; junction bases left unmatched: 8. There are 16 residues in the CDR3. Looked up from germline, CDR1 is SGHTA and CDR2 is FQGNSA. CDR3 amino acids: CASSLAQRERPYEQYF. The CDR3 DNA is TGTGCCAGCAGCTTAGCCCAGCGGGAGCGACCATACGAGCAGTACTTC.